The 2 T cell receptor beta chains listed next were all sequenced from one sample in a study of T cell changes during pregnancy in multiple sclerosis. The table came from immunoSEQ multiplex PCR; TCRdb's copy has only in-frame clones and leaves some out. The repertoire includes tens of thousands of clones, 90% of them detected once, and around 2.1% sits in the top ten. Sequences were derived from peripheral blood, sampled in the first trimester of pregnancy. The receptors come from a female donor in good health, enrolled as a control in a pregnancy study.

A single count supports this clone. The chain has TRBV5-1 and TRBJ2-2, with D perhaps matching TRBD2 (7 bases). This CDR3 is 17 amino acids long. The V end was cut by 3 bases, the J end by 4 bases, with 19 bases between. Looked up from germline, CDR1 is SGHRS and CDR2 is YFSETQ. As DNA, the CDR3 is TGCGCCAGCAGCTCCCGAGACGCGGGGGCAAGCACCGGGGAGCTGTTTTTT. Its translation is CASSSRDAGASTGELFF.

The J gene is TRBJ2-7, the V gene TRBV30; 9 nucleotides align to TRBD1. V dropped 8 bases and J dropped 6; count of bases not matched to a gene: 11. The germline CDR1 and CDR2 sequences are GTSNPN and SVGIG (reference sequence). The CDR3 extends over 13 amino acids. CDR3 in DNA: TGTGCCGAACTGGGACAGGGCAAGGTCGAGCAGTACTTC. Translating gives CAELGQGKVEQYF.